This is a list of T cell receptor beta chains from one sample in a study of T cells in Graves' hyperthyroidism and ophthalmopathy. MiXCR was run by TCRdb on the multiplex PCR reads, yielding one entry per CDR3 protein. The table has 300,000 to 400,000 distinct CDR3 sequences, approximately 15% seen once. The specimen sequenced was blood. The receptors shown here come from a woman aged 25 to 39 with Graves' hyperthyroidism. Both conserved end residues are part of each CDR3. D genes are given only for firm matches. The size of a clone is reported for some rows only, either as once, few or many, or as a class for expanded clones.

d_gene	abundance	v_gene	j_gene	CDR3nt	CDR3aa
TRBD1	many	TRBV28	TRBJ2-5	TGTGCCAGCAGCTATCCTCGGACAGGGGGCGCGTTGGAGACCCAGTACTTC	CASSYPRTGGALETQYF
NA	many	TRBV20-1	TRBJ2-1	TGCAGTGCCATTTCAGAGGGCTCCTACAATGAGCAGTTCTTC	CSAISEGSYNEQFF
NA	NA	TRBV6-1	TRBJ1-5	TGTGCCAGCAGCCCCGCACCTCGGACAGATCAGCCCCAGCATTTT	CASSPAPRTDQPQHF
TRBD2	many	TRBV11-2	TRBJ2-1	TGTGCCAGCAGCTTACTAAGACCGGGACTACCAAAGAATGAGCAGTTCTTC	CASSLLRPGLPKNEQFF
NA	NA	TRBV28	TRBJ2-2	TGTGCCAGCACGTGGCTGAACACCGGGGAGCTGTTTTTT	CASTWLNTGELFF
NA	many	TRBV12-3/TRBV12-4	TRBJ1-1	TGTGCCAGCAGCCCGCCTAGGGGCAAAGCTTTCTTT	CASSPPRGKAFF
TRBD2	many	TRBV11-1	TRBJ2-5	TGTGCCAGCAGCTTAGGCCCAGCGGGGGAGACCCAGTACTTC	CASSLGPAGETQYF
NA	NA	TRBV28	TRBJ1-3	TGTGCCAGCAGTCCAATGAGGGCTACTGGAAACACCATATATTTT	CASSPMRATGNTIYF
TRBD1	NA	TRBV7-6	TRBJ2-2	TGTGCCAGCAGAGCGACAGGGGGCGTCACCGGGGAGCTGTTTTTT	CASRATGGVTGELFF
NA	NA	TRBV7-9	TRBJ1-2	TGTGCCAGCAGCTCCTCAGATACTTATGGCTACACCTTC	CASSSSDTYGYTF
TRBD1	few	TRBV28	TRBJ1-3	TGTGCCAGCAGTGGCCTGGGACAGGGTCCTCCTTCTGGAAACACCATATATTTT	CASSGLGQGPPSGNTIYF
NA	many	TRBV28	TRBJ1-5	TGTGCCAGTAGGGGGGCGAATCAGCCCCAGCATTTT	CASRGANQPQHF
NA	few	TRBV6-9	TRBJ2-1	TGTGCCAGCAGTTATGGCGGGATCAATGAGCAGTTCTTC	CASSYGGINEQFF
NA	NA	TRBV9	TRBJ2-3	TGTGCCAGCAGCACCTACGCAGATACGCAGTATTTT	CASSTYADTQYF
TRBD1	few	TRBV9	TRBJ2-4	TGTGCCAGCAGCGGACAGGGACAAAACATTCAGTACTTC	CASSGQGQNIQYF
TRBD1	NA	TRBV4-3	TRBJ1-1	TGCGCCAGCAGCCAAGGAACAGGGGCGAACACTGAAGCTTTCTTT	CASSQGTGANTEAFF
NA	many	TRBV20-1	TRBJ2-7	TGCAGTGCTATTGACAGGACGTCCTACGAGCAGTACTTC	CSAIDRTSYEQYF
NA	NA	TRBV7-2	TRBJ2-3	TGTGCCAGCAGCTTAGGCAGGCCCCCAGATACGCAGTATTTT	CASSLGRPPDTQYF
NA	many	TRBV7-2	TRBJ1-1	TGTGCCAGCAGCTTAGGGGGACGGTTTAGGTGTTTCTTT	CASSLGGRFRCFF
NA	few	TRBV30	TRBJ1-5	TGTGCCTGGAGTGTACCTTATATAGCGAATCAGCCCCAGCATTTT	CAWSVPYIANQPQHF
TRBD1	few	TRBV11-1	TRBJ2-5	TGTGCCAGCAGCCACGGACTCGACAGGGGCGAGACCCAGTACTTC	CASSHGLDRGETQYF
TRBD2	many	TRBV12-3/TRBV12-4	TRBJ2-7	TGTGCCAGCAGTTTAGCCGGTAGCGGGGCCTACGAGCAGTACTTC	CASSLAGSGAYEQYF
NA	NA	TRBV19	TRBJ2-2	TGTGCCAGTACGGGGACCCACGGGGAGCTGTTTTTT	CASTGTHGELFF